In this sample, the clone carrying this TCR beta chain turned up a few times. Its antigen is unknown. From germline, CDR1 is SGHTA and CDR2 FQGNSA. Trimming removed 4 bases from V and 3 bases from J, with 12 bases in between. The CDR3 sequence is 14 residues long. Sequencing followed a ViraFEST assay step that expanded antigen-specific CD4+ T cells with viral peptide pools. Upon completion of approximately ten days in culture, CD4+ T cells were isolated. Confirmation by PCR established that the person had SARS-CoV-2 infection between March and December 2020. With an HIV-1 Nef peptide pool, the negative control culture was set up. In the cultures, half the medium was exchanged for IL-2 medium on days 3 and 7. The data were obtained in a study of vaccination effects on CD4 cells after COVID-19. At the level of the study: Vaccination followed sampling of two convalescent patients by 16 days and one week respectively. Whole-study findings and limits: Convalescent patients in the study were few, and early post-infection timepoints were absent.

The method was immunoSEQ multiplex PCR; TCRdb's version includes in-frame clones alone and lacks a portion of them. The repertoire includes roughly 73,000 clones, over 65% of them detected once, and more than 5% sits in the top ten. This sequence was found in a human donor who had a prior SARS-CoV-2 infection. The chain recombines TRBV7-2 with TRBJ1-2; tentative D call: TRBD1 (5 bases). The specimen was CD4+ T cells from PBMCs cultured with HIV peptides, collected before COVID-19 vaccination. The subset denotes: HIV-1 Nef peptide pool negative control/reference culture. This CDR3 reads CASSSKVGDYGYTF. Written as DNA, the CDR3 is TGTGCCAGCAGCTCCAAGGTGGGGGACTATGGCTACACCTTC.